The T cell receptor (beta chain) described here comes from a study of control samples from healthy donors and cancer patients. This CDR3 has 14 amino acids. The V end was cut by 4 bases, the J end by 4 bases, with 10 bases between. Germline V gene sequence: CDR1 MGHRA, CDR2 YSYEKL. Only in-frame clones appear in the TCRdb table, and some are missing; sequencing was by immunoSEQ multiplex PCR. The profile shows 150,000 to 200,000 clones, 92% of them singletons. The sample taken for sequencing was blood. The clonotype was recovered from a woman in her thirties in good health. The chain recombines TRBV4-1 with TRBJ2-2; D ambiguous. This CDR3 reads CASSPFESTGELFF. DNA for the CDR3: TGCGCCAGCAGCCCCTTTGAAAGCACCGGGGAGCTGTTTTTT.